This entry features one T cell receptor beta chain sequence. What it binds is not known. This specimen comes from a study of beta chain features in type 1 diabetes. V lost 4 bases, J lost 7 bases, and 6 bases stayed unmatched. Germline lookup yields CDR1 SGHTA and CDR2 FQGNSA. CDR3 size: 14 residues. Every bit of the isolated RNA underwent reverse transcription, so sequencing read expressed TCRB transcripts. About 1.01 million reads, on average, were obtained from stem cell-like memory T cell samples. Sequenced by immunoSEQ multiplex PCR; TCRdb stores in-frame clones only, minus some. The data show about 110,000 clones, roughly 43% seen once. Notes on the study in general: Moderately but significantly shorter TCRB CDR3s were found in Type 1 diabetes patients in all four CD4+ subsets. Compared with healthy donors, patients appeared to share more similar naive, central memory and regulatory TCRB repertoires. It was possible that PCR favored shorter templates, equally so in patients and controls.

The rearrangement links TRBV7-2 to TRBJ1-4; 7 bases map to TRBD1. The sample was stem cell memory CD4+ T cells from blood. This TCR came from a woman younger than 30 in good health. CDR3 DNA: TGTGCCAGCAGCTCACAGGGGTTTCGTGAAAAACTGTTTTTT. This gives the protein CASSSQGFREKLFF.